This is a list of T cell receptor beta chains from one sample in a study of blood T cell repertoires in COVID-19. TCRdb's table, derived via immunoSEQ multiplex PCR, lists solely in-frame clones and lacks some. The top ten hold about 14% of the sample, which has under 350,000 clones, 85% seen once. Material for sequencing was peripheral blood. The origin of the receptors is a human donor in a cohort sampled during active COVID-19. The CDR3 runs from the conserved cysteine through the conserved F or W. Fields, in order: V gene, D gene, J gene, CDR3 length, clone size, CDR3 protein, CDR3 DNA. D genes are given only for firm matches. Clone sizes are given selectively: once, few, many, or a class where the clone is expanded.

V gene: TRBV9; D gene: TRBD2; J gene: TRBJ2-1; CDR3 length: 16; clone size: .; CDR3 protein: CASSVASTSGYNEQFF; CDR3 DNA: TGTGCCAGCAGCGTAGCCTCGACTAGCGGTTACAATGAGCAGTTCTTC
V gene: TRBV5-1; D gene: .; J gene: TRBJ1-2; CDR3 length: 16; clone size: once; CDR3 protein: CASSLRSGQFLYGYTF; CDR3 DNA: TGCGCCAGCAGCTTGAGGTCAGGGCAGTTTCTCTATGGCTACACCTTC
V gene: TRBV4-1; D gene: .; J gene: TRBJ1-4; CDR3 length: 16; clone size: .; CDR3 protein: CASSQDGAVTNEKLFF; CDR3 DNA: TGCGCCAGCAGCCAAGATGGAGCCGTCACTAATGAAAAACTGTTTTTT
V gene: TRBV28; D gene: TRBD1; J gene: TRBJ2-1; CDR3 length: 15; clone size: .; CDR3 protein: CASESGTGNYNEQFF; CDR3 DNA: TGTGCCAGCGAGTCCGGGACAGGAAACTACAATGAGCAGTTCTTC
V gene: TRBV5-1; D gene: .; J gene: TRBJ2-3; CDR3 length: 17; clone size: .; CDR3 protein: CASSLGAPRTRGGTQYF; CDR3 DNA: TGCGCCAGCAGCTTGGGGGCCCCAAGAACCCGGGGAGGTACGCAGTATTTT
V gene: TRBV7-9; D gene: TRBD1; J gene: TRBJ1-1; CDR3 length: 14; clone size: .; CDR3 protein: CASSWGQGVGEAFF; CDR3 DNA: TGTGCCAGCAGCTGGGGACAGGGAGTAGGTGAAGCTTTCTTT
V gene: TRBV6-1; D gene: TRBD2; J gene: TRBJ2-7; CDR3 length: 14; clone size: .; CDR3 protein: CASSEGGRAYEQYF; CDR3 DNA: TGTGCCAGCAGTGAAGGCGGGAGGGCGTACGAGCAGTACTTC
V gene: TRBV19; D gene: TRBD2; J gene: TRBJ2-7; CDR3 length: 14; clone size: .; CDR3 protein: CASERTSGRGEQYF; CDR3 DNA: TGTGCCAGCGAACGAACTAGCGGGAGGGGCGAGCAGTACTTC
V gene: TRBV18; D gene: .; J gene: TRBJ1-1; CDR3 length: 15; clone size: once; CDR3 protein: CASSPAWGGRTEAFF; CDR3 DNA: TGTGCCAGCTCACCAGCGTGGGGAGGCCGCACTGAAGCTTTCTTT
V gene: TRBV5-1; D gene: TRBD2; J gene: TRBJ2-3; CDR3 length: 14; clone size: .; CDR3 protein: CASSWRENTDTQYF; CDR3 DNA: TGCGCCAGCAGCTGGCGGGAGAACACAGATACGCAGTATTTT
V gene: TRBV5-1; D gene: .; J gene: TRBJ1-3; CDR3 length: 14; clone size: few; CDR3 protein: CASSSELDGNTIYF; CDR3 DNA: TGCGCCAGCAGCTCCGAGCTAGACGGAAACACCATATATTTT
V gene: TRBV7-9; D gene: .; J gene: TRBJ1-1; CDR3 length: 14; clone size: .; CDR3 protein: CASSLGQIDTEAFF; CDR3 DNA: TGTGCCAGCAGCTTAGGACAGATTGACACTGAAGCTTTCTTT
V gene: TRBV28; D gene: TRBD1; J gene: TRBJ1-2; CDR3 length: 16; clone size: .; CDR3 protein: CASTRERDRVGYGYTF; CDR3 DNA: TGTGCCAGCACCCGCGAGCGGGACAGGGTTGGCTATGGCTACACCTTC
V gene: TRBV28; D gene: .; J gene: TRBJ1-5; CDR3 length: 12; clone size: .; CDR3 protein: CASSSGNQPQHF; CDR3 DNA: TGTGCCAGCAGTTCCGGCAATCAGCCCCAGCATTTT
V gene: TRBV2; D gene: .; J gene: TRBJ2-5; CDR3 length: 12; clone size: .; CDR3 protein: CASTGLRETQYF; CDR3 DNA: TGTGCCAGCACAGGCTTGCGAGAGACCCAGTACTTC
V gene: TRBV7-9; D gene: .; J gene: TRBJ1-2; CDR3 length: 14; clone size: .; CDR3 protein: CASSLTGLNYGYTF; CDR3 DNA: TGTGCCAGCAGCCTGACAGGTCTGAACTATGGCTACACCTTC
V gene: TRBV6-1; D gene: .; J gene: TRBJ1-5; CDR3 length: 15; clone size: .; CDR3 protein: CASSERQLINQPQHF; CDR3 DNA: TGTGCCAGCAGTGAGAGGCAGCTGATCAATCAGCCCCAGCATTTT
V gene: TRBV30; D gene: TRBD2; J gene: TRBJ2-1; CDR3 length: 15; clone size: few; CDR3 protein: CAWSPGTSGRSEQFF; CDR3 DNA: TGTGCCTGGAGCCCCGGGACTAGCGGGAGAAGTGAGCAGTTCTTC
V gene: TRBV7-9; D gene: .; J gene: TRBJ1-5; CDR3 length: 13; clone size: .; CDR3 protein: CASSDGQGRTQHF; CDR3 DNA: TGTGCCAGCAGCGACGGGCAGGGCCGGACCCAGCATTTT
V gene: TRBV27; D gene: .; J gene: TRBJ1-2; CDR3 length: 15; clone size: .; CDR3 protein: CASSSEHQGNYGYTF; CDR3 DNA: TGTGCCAGCAGTTCCGAACACCAGGGTAACTATGGCTACACCTTC
V gene: TRBV12-3/TRBV12-4; D gene: .; J gene: TRBJ2-1; CDR3 length: 11; clone size: .; CDR3 protein: CASSLYYEQFF; CDR3 DNA: TGTGCCAGCAGTTTATATTATGAGCAGTTCTTC
V gene: TRBV2; D gene: .; J gene: TRBJ2-1; CDR3 length: 11; clone size: .; CDR3 protein: CASSTGFEQFF; CDR3 DNA: TGTGCCAGCAGTACAGGGTTTGAGCAGTTCTTC
V gene: TRBV5-4; D gene: .; J gene: TRBJ1-1; CDR3 length: 15; clone size: .; CDR3 protein: CASSAGGLGREEAFF; CDR3 DNA: TGTGCCAGCAGCGCGGGGGGGTTAGGACGAGAAGAAGCTTTCTTT
V gene: TRBV7-8; D gene: .; J gene: TRBJ2-2; CDR3 length: 13; clone size: .; CDR3 protein: CASSLSSTGELFF; CDR3 DNA: TGTGCCAGCAGCCTGTCGAGCACCGGGGAGCTGTTTTTT
V gene: TRBV5-1; D gene: TRBD1; J gene: TRBJ1-1; CDR3 length: 15; clone size: once; CDR3 protein: CASSPGDRLNTEAFF; CDR3 DNA: TGCGCCAGCAGCCCCGGGGACAGACTGAACACTGAAGCTTTCTTT
V gene: TRBV2; D gene: .; J gene: TRBJ2-3; CDR3 length: 14; clone size: .; CDR3 protein: CASSKEEGVGTQYF; CDR3 DNA: TGTGCCAGCTCTAAGGAGGAGGGAGTAGGTACGCAGTATTTT
V gene: TRBV5-6; D gene: .; J gene: TRBJ1-3; CDR3 length: 16; clone size: .; CDR3 protein: CASSLRGLHSGNTIYF; CDR3 DNA: TGTGCCAGCAGCTTGAGGGGACTGCACTCTGGAAACACCATATATTTT
V gene: TRBV6-5; D gene: .; J gene: TRBJ1-6; CDR3 length: 13; clone size: .; CDR3 protein: CASTQGSNSPLHF; CDR3 DNA: TGTGCCAGCACCCAGGGTTCAAATTCACCCCTCCACTTT
V gene: TRBV15; D gene: TRBD1; J gene: TRBJ1-1; CDR3 length: 15; clone size: .; CDR3 protein: CATSRDPDRTGTAFF; CDR3 DNA: TGTGCCACCAGCAGAGATCCAGACCGGACAGGGACGGCTTTCTTT
V gene: TRBV28; D gene: .; J gene: TRBJ1-1; CDR3 length: 14; clone size: .; CDR3 protein: CASTDPVRGTEAFF; CDR3 DNA: TGTGCCAGCACTGACCCGGTAAGGGGAACTGAAGCTTTCTTT